The rows below give T cell receptor beta chains drawn from one sample of a study of beta chain features in type 1 diabetes. TCRdb's table, derived via immunoSEQ multiplex PCR, lists solely in-frame clones and lacks some. The sample consists of some 150,000 clones, roughly 10% of them appearing once. The sequenced sample was central memory CD4+ T cells from blood. Receptors originate from a woman aged 40 to 50 in good health. The CDR3 runs from the conserved cysteine through the conserved F or W. The D gene is left open where the match is weak. Clone size is shown for a subset of rows, as once, few, many or a class of expanded clone.

>many|TRBJ2-1|NA|TRBV4-3
CASSQEARFYNEQFF
TGCGCCAGCAGCCAAGAGGCTAGATTCTACAATGAGCAGTTCTTC
>NA|TRBJ2-1|NA|TRBV9
CASSGLLGHEQFF
TGTGCCAGCAGCGGACTACTCGGCCATGAGCAGTTCTTC
>many|TRBJ2-7|NA|TRBV5-1
CASSLDQGTYEQYF
TGCGCCAGCAGCTTGGATCAGGGGACCTACGAGCAGTACTTC
>NA|TRBJ2-2|TRBD1|TRBV7-8
CASSLVRQGAGTGELFF
TGTGCCAGCAGCTTAGTCCGCCAGGGGGCAGGCACCGGGGAGCTGTTTTTT
>few|TRBJ2-3|TRBD1|TRBV6-5
CASSFPQGDYTDTQYF
TGTGCCAGCAGTTTCCCACAGGGGGATTACACAGATACGCAGTATTTT
>few|TRBJ1-1|NA|TRBV4-3
CASSQELPTGILTEAFF
TGCGCCAGCAGCCAAGAACTACCCACAGGCATCCTCACTGAAGCTTTCTTT
>few|TRBJ1-2|NA|TRBV28
CASSLGTWGGYTF
TGTGCCAGCAGTTTAGGGACTTGGGGTGGCTACACCTTC
>once|TRBJ1-1|NA|TRBV9
CASSPRENTEAFF
TGTGCCAGCAGCCCTCGAGAGAACACTGAAGCTTTCTTT
>NA|TRBJ2-7|NA|TRBV7-7
CASSPRPGLLSGEQYF
TGTGCTAGCAGCCCCCGACCGGGACTCCTGTCGGGCGAGCAGTACTTC
>NA|TRBJ2-1|NA|TRBV5-1
CASSLNPGNEQFF
TGCGCCAGCAGCTTAAATCCCGGGAATGAGCAGTTCTTC
>few|TRBJ1-2|NA|TRBV5-1
CASSLGQEAYGYTF
TGCGCCAGCAGCTTAGGCCAGGAAGCCTATGGCTACACCTTC
>NA|TRBJ1-4|NA|TRBV5-6
CASSLFGATATNEKLFF
TGTGCCAGCAGCTTGTTTGGGGCCACGGCAACTAATGAAAAACTGTTTTTT
>NA|TRBJ1-5|NA|TRBV4-1
CASSHDEGRGQVQPQHF
TGCGCCAGCAGCCACGACGAAGGGCGGGGGCAGGTGCAGCCCCAGCATTTT
>few|TRBJ1-5|TRBD1|TRBV7-2
CASSPGTGGHQPQHF
TGTGCCAGCAGCCCCGGGACAGGGGGTCATCAGCCCCAGCATTTT
>many|TRBJ2-5|TRBD1|TRBV15
CATSRDQGTGETQYF
TGTGCCACCAGCAGAGATCAAGGGACAGGAGAGACCCAGTACTTC
>NA|TRBJ2-7|NA|TRBV11-1
CASSLEAGGVEQYF
TGTGCCAGCAGCTTAGAAGCGGGTGGAGTCGAGCAGTACTTC
>NA|TRBJ1-2|TRBD1|TRBV2
CASTRTGTYGYTF
TGTGCCAGCACCAGGACAGGGACCTATGGCTACACCTTC
>few|TRBJ1-6|TRBD1|TRBV2
CASNRDRDNSPLHF
TGTGCCAGCAACCGGGACAGGGATAATTCACCCCTCCACTTT
>NA|TRBJ2-1|NA|TRBV14
CASSQSNLRNEQFF
TGTGCCAGCAGCCAATCTAACCTGAGGAATGAGCAGTTCTTC
>few|TRBJ2-5|NA|TRBV6-1
CASSRRDQETQYF
TGTGCCAGCAGTCGGAGGGACCAAGAGACCCAGTACTTC
>NA|TRBJ2-5|NA|TRBV2
CASTPQETQYF
TGTGCCAGCACTCCCCAAGAGACCCAGTACTTC
>NA|TRBJ1-1|NA|TRBV7-9
CASAGRSYTEAFF
TGTGCCAGCGCAGGGAGGAGCTACACTGAAGCTTTCTTT
>NA|TRBJ1-2|NA|TRBV6-5
CASSYSGGGYGYTF
TGTGCCAGCAGTTACTCCGGGGGGGGCTATGGCTACACCTTC
>NA|TRBJ1-1|NA|TRBV27
CASARAEGGSMNTEAFF
TGTGCCAGCGCGCGTGCCGAGGGGGGGAGCATGAACACTGAAGCTTTCTTT
>NA|TRBJ2-3|TRBD1|TRBV7-6
CASSLGSTGGRDTQYF
TGTGCCAGCAGCCTAGGAAGCACAGGGGGTAGAGATACGCAGTATTTT
>few|TRBJ1-4|TRBD1|TRBV13
CASSQDRAMANEKLFF
TGTGCCAGCAGCCAAGACAGGGCTATGGCGAATGAAAAACTGTTTTTT
>NA|TRBJ1-6|NA|TRBV28
CASSFYRETLHF
TGTGCCAGCAGTTTTTATCGGGAAACCCTCCACTTT
>NA|TRBJ1-2|NA|TRBV25-1
CASSDSRETRYGYTF
TGTGCCAGCAGTGATTCACGGGAAACGAGATATGGCTACACCTTC
>many|TRBJ1-6|NA|TRBV14
CASSQRGLPLHF
TGTGCCAGCAGCCAAAGGGGGTTACCCCTCCACTTT